This TCR beta chain was identified in a study of CD8 T cells in ankylosing spondylitis. This clonotype was picked up many times. Its antigen remains unidentified. Germline lookup yields CDR1 SGHVS and CDR2 FNYEAQ. Trimming cost V 3 bases and J 0 bases, with 21 bases left between them. The CDR3 spans 19 residues. Whole-study findings and limits: Reported data indicate significant enrichment of disease-linked clones within matched ankylosing spondylitis synovial fluid. Earlier work had already found some motif variants in reactive arthritis synovial fluid and blood.

Preparation of TCR beta libraries was done by quantitative 5'-RACE with molecular barcodes. TCRdb fed the 5' RACE reads into MiXCR, producing one record per CDR3 protein. The table records about 140,000 distinct CDR3 sequences, 7% to 8% of them present only once. The sequence derives from a female donor with ankylosing spondylitis or in good health (not recorded which). The material sequenced was blood, either unsorted or a sorted T cell fraction (not recorded which). V and J are TRBV7-6 and TRBJ2-1; tentatively, D is TRBD2 (6 bases). The CDR3 spells CASSLGPLASVSSYNEQFF. Written as DNA, the CDR3 is TGTGCCAGCAGCTTGGGCCCCCTAGCGTCCGTGAGCTCCTACAATGAGCAGTTCTTC.